The T cell receptor (beta chain) described here comes from a study of cytomegalovirus exposure and HLA in healthy donors. Study at large: As released early, the data held about 85 million unique TCRs from HLA-typed donors.

The V segment lost 3 bases and the J segment 0 bases; nucleotides outside the gene matches: 3. CDR3 length: 14 residues. Germline V gene lookup returns CDR1 SGHNT and CDR2 YYREEE (reference sequence). For this clone: Its antigen is unidentified.

With 60 Vbeta and 13 Jbeta primers, the PCR was carried out. Original processing methods: A follow-up analysis tallied approximately 85 million unique TCR beta chains, 8.5 million to 14 million shared. Using immunoSEQ multiplex PCR, the repertoire was profiled, and TCRdb retains in-frame clones only, with some absent. Clone size and V and J calls were adopted from that table, with D and trimming inferred from the DNA. The table has about 160,000 clones, around 80% seen once; the top ten hold less than 1.6%. Study-wide results and limits: The classifier was said to identify cytomegalovirus status with high specificity and sensitivity.

The sequencing sample was made of PBMCs. The chain combines TRBV5-4 with TRBJ2-7, with TRBD2 identical over 7 bases. This TCR derives from a girl aged 10 to 17 in good health and CMV-seropositive. CDR3 nucleotide sequence: TGTGCCAGCAGCTCAGCGGGGTCCTCCTACGAGCAGTACTTC. Protein product: CASSSAGSSYEQYF.